The clone carrying this T cell receptor beta chain occurred many times. Antigen: not known. These data are taken from a study of T cell repertoires in cytomegalovirus infection. Looking at the study overall: Public TCR beta signatures provided an indication of both CMV infection and a matching HLA type.

TCRdb reprocessed the reads with MiXCR, giving one entry per CDR3 protein. This sample has 400,000 to 550,000 distinct CDR3 sequences, with around 11% found just once. Broader study findings: Accumulated public TCR beta family frequency recognized individuals carrying CMV together with the relevant HLA. Dominant in the ex vivo response were TCR beta clonotypes restricted by HLA-C and specific for CMV.

The CDR3 consists of 13 residues. CDR1 MDHEN and CDR2 SYDVKM come from the germline V gene. V shed 3 bases and J shed 8 bases, with 13 bases lying between them. The V gene is TRBV28, the J gene TRBJ1-2; no clear D. This receptor was identified in a human donor in good health (CMV status not recorded). Some clones in this sample may be carry-over from other donors' samples. Sequenced material: PBMCs. The CDR3, as DNA: TGTGCCAGCAGTTTTTCGGAGGGCCGCGGCTACACCTTC. The encoded protein is CASSFSEGRGYTF.